The 30 T cell receptor beta chains reported below all come from one sample, sequenced in a study of Ad26.COV2.S vaccination and SARS-CoV-2 variants. The treatment: around 19 received Ad26.COV2.S at low or high dose, single or two shots; roughly five received placebo; per-sample allocation not given. Sampling occurred on day 63 after the first vaccine or placebo injection. Repertoires were generated with immunoSEQ multiplex PCR, while TCRdb's copy carries only in-frame clones and drops some. This sample has approximately 500,000 clones, with 87% found just once. Material: peripheral blood, obtained in a trial of Ad26.COV2.S vaccine versus placebo. Receptor source: a person aged 18 to 65 who received the Ad26.COV2.S COVID-19 vaccine or a placebo.

The CDR3, as DNA: TGTGCCAGCAGCTTGAGCGGGAGGCAGCGGGGCGGGGAGCTGTTTTTT. Encoded protein: CASSLSGRQRGGELFF. The J gene is TRBJ2-2, the V gene TRBV5-6, with TRBD2 matching 9 bases. The CDR3 contains 16 residues. V shed 1 base and J 7 bases; nucleotides not matched to a gene: 8. CDR1 and CDR2 from the germline V gene are SGHDT and YYEEEE.

The CDR3 nucleotides read TGTGCCAGCAGAGCCGGGACAGGGTATCGGGAGCTGTTTTTT. Translated, it gives CASRAGTGYRELFF. The chain couples TRBV11-2 to TRBJ2-2; 9 nucleotides align to TRBD1. The junction had 8 bases not matched to a gene; V was cut back by 6 bases and J by 9 bases. This CDR3 comprises 14 residues. CDR1 and CDR2 (germline): SGHAT, FQNNGV.

This clone turned up a few times. The chain has TRBV27 and TRBJ1-5; possible D gene TRBD1, 5 bases. Germline V gene lookup returns CDR1 MNHEY and CDR2 SMNVEV (reference sequence). Trimming pared 5 bases from V and 1 base from J, leaving 12 bases between. There are 15 residues in the CDR3. In nucleotides, the CDR3 is TGTGCCAGCAGTCTAGCCTCAGGGAGCAATCAGCCCCAGCATTTT. Translated, it gives CASSLASGSNQPQHF.

The chain couples TRBV28 to TRBJ2-5, with a weak D call TRBD1 (6 bases). Germline-derived CDR1 and CDR2 are MDHEN and SYDVKM. With 2 bases removed from V and 2 bases from J, the gap between germline ends came to 18 bases. The CDR3 runs to 17 residues. DNA for the CDR3: TGTGCCAGCAGTTTACTGGGCGGCTCAGGGGAACAAGAGACCCAGTACTTC. Protein sequence: CASSLLGGSGEQETQYF.

The chain joins TRBV14 to TRBJ1-1, with 7 nucleotides matching TRBD1. The CDR3 is 15 residues long. The germline CDR1 and CDR2 sequences are SGHDN and FVKESK. V was pared by 5 bases and J by 0 bases, with 6 bases of the junction left unmatched. The CDR3 DNA sequence: TGTGCCAGCAGCGAAAACAGGGGTTTGAACACTGAAGCTTTCTTT. Translating gives CASSENRGLNTEAFF.

This clone was recorded a few times. The chain employs TRBV19 and TRBJ1-2, with a weak D call TRBD1 (6 bases). Germline V gene sequence: CDR1 LNHDA, CDR2 SQIVND (reference sequence). The CDR3 length is 13 residues. The germline V and J ends were trimmed by 7 bases and 4 bases, with 13 bases remaining between them. In DNA, the CDR3 is TGTGCCAGTATGGTACAGGGCGGCTATGGCTACACCTTC. Translation: CASMVQGGYGYTF.

The rearrangement links TRBV19 to TRBJ2-5; D is perhaps TRBD2 (5 bases). Germline CDR1 is LNHDA and CDR2 is SQIVND (reference sequence). The V gene lost 5 bases and the J gene lost 5 bases, with 12 bases spanning the gap. The CDR3 totals 13 residues. The DNA for the CDR3 is TGTGCCAGTAGTGAAGGGCGGGCGGAGACCCAGTACTTC. This sequence encodes CASSEGRAETQYF. Complete variable domain (other parts from reference TRBV19 and TRBJ2-5): DGGITQSPKYLFRKEGQNVTLSCEQNLNHDAMYWYRQDPGQGLRLIYYSQIVNDFQKGDIAEGYSVSREKKESFPLTVTSAQKNPTAFYLCASSEGRAETQYFGPGTRLLVL.

The gene calls are TRBV4-3 and TRBJ1-3; unclear D gene. V lost 0 bases, J lost 9 bases, and 6 bases lay in between. This CDR3 is 12 amino acids long. Germline CDR1 reads LGHNA; CDR2 reads YSLEER. CDR3 sequence: CASSQDRGTIYF. The DNA of the CDR3 is TGCGCCAGCAGCCAAGATCGAGGCACCATATATTTT.

The CDR3 coding sequence is TGTGCCAGCAGTCTAAGACGTTATGGCTACACCTTC. Translating gives CASSLRRYGYTF. The genes are TRBV12-3 or TRBV12-4 and TRBJ1-2; unclear D gene. Trimming left V 5 bases short and J 5 bases short, with 9 bases between. There are 12 residues in the CDR3.

A single count supports this clone. The chain has TRBV30 and TRBJ2-7; D not certain. CDR3 length equals 17 residues. Trimming took 0 bases from V and 0 from J, leaving 18 bases between them. Germline CDR1 reads GTSNPN; CDR2 reads SVGIG (reference sequence). DNA of the CDR3: TGTGCCTGGAGTGTTGGGATGGCGAATGGATACTCCTACGAGCAGTACTTC. Residues: CAWSVGMANGYSYEQYF.

This chain uses TRBV23-1 with TRBJ1-6; D not certain. TRBV23-1 is an ORF, and what it does is uncertain. CDR3 size: 17 residues. Trimming cost V 4 bases and J 6 bases, with 19 bases left between them. CDR3 bases: TGCGCCAGCAGTCGCCTTGTTAGGCGGAACCCTAATTCACCCCTCCACTTT. It is translated as CASSRLVRRNPNSPLHF.

This clone was seen a few times. The chain links TRBV28 to TRBJ1-5, with unresolved D. The CDR3 sequence is 13 residues long. The V and J ends lost 10 bases and 3 bases respectively, with 13 bases between them. Germline values: CDR1 MDHEN, CDR2 SYDVKM. In DNA form, the CDR3 reads TGTGCCACCGACGGACGGCCCAATCAGCCCCAGCATTTT. Protein product: CATDGRPNQPQHF. The full variable domain, rest sourced from reference TRBV28 and TRBJ1-5, is DVKVTQSSRYLVKRTGEKVFLECVQDMDHENMFWYRQDPGLGLRLIYFSYDVKMKEKGDIPEGYSVSREKKERFSLILESASTNQTSMYLCATDGRPNQPQHFGDGTRLSIL.

The V gene is TRBV30, the J gene TRBJ2-7, with a tentative D call TRBD2 (6 bases). Germline CDR1 is GTSNPN and CDR2 is SVGIG (reference sequence). The CDR3 contains 13 residues. The V and J ends lost 4 bases and 6 bases respectively, with 16 bases between them. CDR3 protein: CAWKTGRTSEQYF. DNA for the CDR3: TGTGCCTGGAAGACCGGGAGAACGAGCGAGCAGTACTTC.

The chain has TRBV15 and TRBJ2-1; D possibly corresponds to TRBD2 (7 bases). The V and J ends lost 0 bases and 5 bases respectively, with 14 bases between them. Germline V CDR1 and CDR2: LNHNV, YYDKDF (reference sequence). The CDR3 totals 16 residues. This CDR3 is CATSRDGLGGHNEQFF. CDR3 in DNA: TGTGCCACCAGCAGAGATGGACTGGGGGGGCACAATGAGCAGTTCTTC.

This chain links TRBV9 with TRBJ1-2; D is perhaps TRBD1 (6 bases). V shed 0 bases and J shed 6 bases, with 15 bases lying between them. The CDR3 is 15 residues long. From germline, CDR1 is SGDLS and CDR2 YYNGEE. The CDR3 protein is CASSVDMGRGNGYTF. CDR3 bases: TGTGCCAGCAGCGTAGATATGGGCAGGGGCAATGGCTACACCTTC.

The chain links TRBV7-9 to TRBJ1-5; a weak D match, TRBD1 (5 bases). The CDR3 consists of 13 residues. Germline CDR1 reads SEHNR; CDR2 reads FQNEAQ (reference sequence). Deletions cut 9 bases from V and 3 bases from J, with 12 bases between. The CDR3 bases are TGTGCCAGTACCTCGGGGCCCAATCAGCCCCAGCATTTT. Protein sequence: CASTSGPNQPQHF.

The chain couples TRBV19 to TRBJ2-1, with D possibly TRBD1 on 5 matching bases. The V gene's germline CDR1 is LNHDA and CDR2 SQIVND (reference sequence). The CDR3 runs to 15 residues. Between the trimmed V and J ends, which lost 4 bases and 6 bases, there was a span of 16 bases. CDR3 bases: TGTGCCAGTAGTAGGTGGCAGGCCCAGGGCAATGAGCAGTTCTTC. This encodes CASSRWQAQGNEQFF.

The V gene is TRBV5-5, the J gene TRBJ2-7; TRBD1 matches 8 bases. V gave up 4 bases and J gave up 5 bases; unmatched junction bases: 8. The CDR3 is 14 amino acids. Germline lookup yields CDR1 SGHKS and CDR2 YYEKEE (reference sequence). In DNA form, the CDR3 reads TGTGCCAGCAGCCCGGACAGGGTCCCCCACGAGCAGTACTTC. Protein sequence: CASSPDRVPHEQYF.

The chain links TRBV28 to TRBJ2-7; TRBD1 matches at 8 bases. V shed 5 bases, J shed 3 bases, and the junction held 12 bases outside the gene matches. Germline V gene lookup returns CDR1 MDHEN and CDR2 SYDVKM. The CDR3 consists of 16 residues. The CDR3 region has the DNA TGTGCCAGCAGTAACCCTCAGCGACAGGGGATCTACGAGCAGTACTTC. Encoded protein: CASSNPQRQGIYEQYF. The full variable domain, completed using reference TRBV28 and TRBJ2-7, is DVKVTQSSRYLVKRTGEKVFLECVQDMDHENMFWYRQDPGLGLRLIYFSYDVKMKEKGDIPEGYSVSREKKERFSLILESASTNQTSMYLCASSNPQRQGIYEQYFGPGTRLTVT.

The chain links TRBV21-1 to TRBJ2-1; the listed D gene, TRBD2, was not tested against the DNA. TRBV21-1 is marked as a pseudogene. The CDR3 contains 11 residues. This CDR3 is CASNYYNEQFF. The DNA for the CDR3 is TGTGCCAGCAACTACTACAATGAGCAGTTCTTC.

The chain employs TRBV30 and TRBJ2-1; D unresolved. Between the trimmed V and J ends, which lost 0 bases and 5 bases, there was a span of 5 bases. Germline V gene data show CDR1 as GTSNPN and CDR2 as SVGIG (reference sequence). CDR3 length: 12 residues. The CDR3 spells CAWSVGHNEQFF. The CDR3 nucleotides are TGTGCCTGGAGTGTAGGGCACAATGAGCAGTTCTTC.

This chain links TRBV6-2 or TRBV6-3 with TRBJ2-7, with D possibly being TRBD2 (5 bases). The ends were cut back, 4 bases at V and 7 bases at J, with 11 bases in the middle. Germline V gives CDR1 MNHEY, CDR2 SVGEGT. The CDR3 is 12 residues long. The CDR3 loop is CASSWAGREQYF. For the CDR3, the DNA is TGTGCCAGCAGTTGGGCGGGTAGAGAGCAGTACTTC.

V gene TRBV13 combines with J gene TRBJ2-7, with 10 bases fitting TRBD1. CDR1 is PRHDT and CDR2 is FYEKMQ in the germline V gene (reference sequence). The V gene end was trimmed by 5 bases and the J gene end by 5 bases; junction bases not matched to a gene: 9. The length of the CDR3 is 15 residues. The CDR3 nucleotides are TGTGCCAGCAGCCCGTCGGGACAGGGGAGCCACGAGCAGTACTTC. The encoded protein is CASSPSGQGSHEQYF.

This chain joins TRBV5-1 and TRBJ2-2; D ambiguous. The CDR3 consists of 17 residues. Germline CDR1 is SGHRS and CDR2 is YFSETQ. Deletions cut 0 bases from V and 2 bases from J, with 14 bases between. CDR3 sequence: CASSLGILAQNTGELFF. CDR3 bases: TGCGCCAGCAGCTTGGGTATTTTAGCACAAAACACCGGGGAGCTGTTTTTT.

This clone occurred once. The chain has TRBV7-2 and TRBJ2-5; D is perhaps TRBD1 or TRBD2 (5 bases each). Trimming cost V 7 bases and J 5 bases, with 20 bases left between them. CDR3 length: 15 residues. Germline CDR1 and CDR2: SGHTA and FQGNSA. The CDR3 bases are TGTGCCAGCATGTACTCTGTGGGGCCGGGGGAGACCCAGTACTTC. This encodes CASMYSVGPGETQYF.

The rearrangement links TRBV10-3 to TRBJ1-1; tentatively, D is TRBD1 (6 bases). Germline V gives CDR1 ENHRY, CDR2 SYGVKD. V lost 6 bases and J lost 6, with 17 bases in between. The CDR3 runs to 14 residues. The DNA for the CDR3 is TGTGCCATCAGCGACCGGGGGGCAGGGGCTGAAGCTTTCTTT. Amino acids: CAISDRGAGAEAFF.

The rearrangement links TRBV28 to TRBJ2-3; 12 bases are a match to TRBD2. CDR1 is MDHEN, CDR2 SYDVKM, per germline. After removal of 5 bases from V and 3 bases from J, the junction contained 9 bases not matched to a gene. This CDR3 contains 17 residues. CDR3 sequence: CASSASSGRADTDTQYF. As DNA, the CDR3 is TGTGCCAGCAGTGCTTCTAGCGGGAGGGCCGATACAGATACGCAGTATTTT.

V is TRBV28 and J is TRBJ2-7, with 16 nucleotides matching TRBD2. The CDR3 contains 18 residues. Germline values: CDR1 MDHEN, CDR2 SYDVKM. The V and J ends lost 2 bases and 4 bases, in that order; junction bases with no gene match: 8. CDR3 protein: CASSLRGLAGGIRYEQYF. The CDR3 DNA reads as TGTGCCAGCAGTTTACGGGGACTAGCGGGAGGGATTAGGTACGAGCAGTACTTC.

This clone was detected only once. The CDR3 loop reads CSVEEVSYEQYF. The CDR3 coding sequence is TGCAGCGTTGAAGAGGTCTCCTACGAGCAGTACTTC. The chain uses TRBV29-1 and TRBJ2-7; D unresolved. The germline gives CDR1 SQVTM, CDR2 ANQGSEA. V was cut by 0 bases and J by 0 bases, with 3 bases left in between. The CDR3 totals 12 residues.

This chain connects TRBV5-1 to TRBJ2-3, with no clear D. Germline V gene lookup returns CDR1 SGHRS and CDR2 YFSETQ. The CDR3 is 15 residues long. The V end lost 0 bases, the J end lost 2 bases, and 10 bases lay between the germline ends. The CDR3: CASSLGGLLTDTQYF. CDR3 coding DNA: TGCGCCAGCAGCTTGGGTGGCCTCCTCACAGATACGCAGTATTTT. Using reference TRBV5-1 and TRBJ2-3 for the parts outside the CDR3, the full variable domain is KAGVTQTPRYLIKTRGQQVTLSCSPISGHRSVSWYQQTPGQGLQFLFEYFSETQRNKGNFPGRFSGRQFSNSRSEMNVSTLELGDSALYLCASSLGGLLTDTQYFGPGTRLTVL.